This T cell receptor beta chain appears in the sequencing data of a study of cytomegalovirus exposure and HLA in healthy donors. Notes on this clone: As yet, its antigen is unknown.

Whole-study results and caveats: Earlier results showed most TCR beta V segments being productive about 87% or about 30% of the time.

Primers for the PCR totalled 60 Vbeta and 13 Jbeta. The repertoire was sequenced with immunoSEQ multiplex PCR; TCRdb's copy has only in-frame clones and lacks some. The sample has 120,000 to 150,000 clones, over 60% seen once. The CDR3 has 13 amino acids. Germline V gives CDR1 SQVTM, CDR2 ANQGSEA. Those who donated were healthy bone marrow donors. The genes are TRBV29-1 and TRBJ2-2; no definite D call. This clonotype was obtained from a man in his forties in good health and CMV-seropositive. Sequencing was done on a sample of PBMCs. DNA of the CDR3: TGCTGGAGATCAAGTCCGAACACCGGGGAGCTGTTTTTT. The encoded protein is CWRSSPNTGELFF.